The following is a T cell receptor beta chain sequence with its context. Its antigen is unknown. This specimen belongs to a study of cytomegalovirus exposure and HLA in healthy donors. The study, taken as a whole, reports: It was reported that the classifier diagnosed cytomegalovirus status with high specificity and sensitivity in both the original and validation cohorts. Another analysis was done later, and it associated fewer than 20,000 TCR beta sequences with HLA alleles at 0.05 false discovery rate.

This CDR3 is 15 amino acids long. Germline values: CDR1 LNHDA, CDR2 SQIVND (reference sequence). V gave up 5 bases and J gave up 7 bases; unmatched junction bases: 12. The PCR employed 60 Vbeta primers together with 13 Jbeta primers. This table comes from immunoSEQ multiplex PCR, and its TCRdb copy is limited to in-frame clones, with some not included. The table lists 130,000 or so clones. The receptor comes from an older woman in good health and CMV-seronegative. V usage is TRBV19 and J usage is TRBJ2-7; 9 nucleotides align to TRBD1. The sequencing input was PBMCs. The CDR3 DNA is TGTGCCAGTAGTGAACAGGGGGCTCCCCGGGATGAGCAGTACTTC. Its protein product is CASSEQGAPRDEQYF. The full variable domain, rest sourced from reference TRBV19 and TRBJ2-7, is DGGITQSPKYLFRKEGQNVTLSCEQNLNHDAMYWYRQDPGQGLRLIYYSQIVNDFQKGDIAEGYSVSREKKESFPLTVTSAQKNPTAFYLCASSEQGAPRDEQYFGPGTRLTVT.